One and the same sample provided the 29 T cell receptor beta chains below, sequenced in a study of blood T cells in healthy people across ages. A sample-barcoded 5' primer and a J-beta primer mix were used in a second PCR of about 7 to 11 cycles. TCRdb independently ran MiXCR on the 5' RACE reads; one entry per CDR3 protein. The sample lists about 1.1 million distinct CDR3 sequences, more than 30% occurring once. The material sequenced was blood. Source of these receptors: a man younger than 35 in good health.

The genes are TRBV5-4 and TRBJ2-1; 7 nucleotides agree with TRBD2. The germline gives CDR1 SGHNT, CDR2 YYREEE (reference sequence). The V segment lost 4 bases and the J segment 2 bases; nucleotides outside the gene matches: 6. The CDR3 contains 15 residues. Written as DNA, the CDR3 is TGTGCCAGCAGCGTATTCGGGGGGACCTACAATGAGCAGTTCTTC. It translates to CASSVFGGTYNEQFF.

The sample holds a few counts of this clonotype. J is TRBJ1-1 and V is TRBV27; no clear D. Germline V gene data show CDR1 as MNHEY and CDR2 as SMNVEV (reference sequence). V was clipped by 2 bases and J by 0 bases, with 4 bases between them. The CDR3 runs to 13 residues. The CDR3 loop reads CASSLKVNTEAFF. In DNA form, the CDR3 reads TGTGCCAGCAGTTTAAAGGTGAACACTGAAGCTTTCTTT.

This sequence joins TRBV4-2 and TRBJ1-2, with no clear D. The length of the CDR3 is 15 residues. CDR1 and CDR2 (germline): LGHNA, YNFKEQ. V was clipped by 4 bases and J by 5 bases, with 17 bases between them. CDR3 amino acids: CASSPTAGSAYGYTF. CDR3 nucleotides: TGTGCCAGCAGCCCCACCGCGGGGAGTGCGTATGGCTACACCTTC.

The table lists this clonotype with a few counts. J is TRBJ1-6 and V is TRBV27; D is possibly TRBD1 (6 bases). V was pared by 4 bases and J by 2 bases, with 15 bases between. Per germline, CDR1 MNHEY and CDR2 SMNVEV (reference sequence). This CDR3 region has 17 residues. This CDR3 reads CASSSDLQGPYNSPLHF. In DNA, the CDR3 is TGTGCCAGCAGTTCCGACTTACAGGGCCCCTATAATTCACCCCTCCACTTT.

V is TRBV12-3 or TRBV12-4 and J is TRBJ1-2; TRBD1 might be the D (5 bases). The CDR3 totals 14 residues. With 5 bases removed from V and 4 bases from J, the gap between germline ends came to 14 bases. The CDR3 is CASSIQGSGYGYTF. DNA for the CDR3: TGTGCCAGCAGTATCCAGGGATCCGGCTATGGCTACACCTTC.

The sample holds one count of this clonotype. The chain is built from TRBV10-3 and TRBJ2-2; TRBD2 matches at 11 bases. The germline CDR1 and CDR2 sequences are ENHRY and SYGVKD. The CDR3 has 15 amino acids. Losses at the gene ends were 5 bases for V and 6 bases for J; bases not matched to a gene: 5. The CDR3 DNA is TGTGCCATCAGTCAGACTAGCGGGGTCGCCGGGGAGCTGTTTTTT. It is translated as CAISQTSGVAGELFF.

V and J are TRBV7-9 and TRBJ2-1, with D perhaps matching TRBD1 (8 bases). Deletions cut 4 bases from V and 3 bases from J, with 19 bases between. This CDR3 comprises 17 residues. Germline CDR1 SEHNR, CDR2 FQNEAQ (reference sequence). CDR3 DNA: TGTGCCAGCAGCTCACATAGGGGGGGGACAGGCTACAATGAGCAGTTCTTC. This gives the protein CASSSHRGGTGYNEQFF.

The rearrangement links TRBV12-3 or TRBV12-4 to TRBJ2-3; TRBD2 matches at 7 bases. CDR3 length equals 15 residues. Trimming at V came to 5 bases and at J to 2 bases, leaving 7 bases not matched to a gene. This CDR3 is CASSISGTNTDTQYF. CDR3 nucleotide sequence: TGTGCCAGCAGTATATCCGGGACTAACACAGATACGCAGTATTTT.

This clonotype has more than one count but fewer than ten. The rearrangement links TRBV7-4 to TRBJ2-7; D assignment may be TRBD1 or TRBD2 (5 bases each). This CDR3 is built from 15 residues. Per the germline V gene, CDR1 is SGHVT and CDR2 is SQSDAQ. The V and J ends lost 1 base and 0 bases respectively, with 10 bases between them. The CDR3 protein is CASSLVGTYSYEQYF. DNA of the CDR3: TGTGCCAGCAGCTTAGTAGGGACCTACTCCTACGAGCAGTACTTC.

CDR3 coding DNA: TGTGCCAGCAACCCCCATATCGGGGCGCGCACAGATACGCAGTATTTT. It yields the protein CASNPHIGARTDTQYF. The V call is TRBV5-5, the J call TRBJ2-3; D assignment may be TRBD1 or TRBD2 (5 bases each). This CDR3 has 16 residues. V was clipped by 6 bases and J by 1 base, with 18 bases between them. Germline V gene sequence: CDR1 SGHKS, CDR2 YYEKEE (reference sequence). Supplemented by reference TRBV5-5 and TRBJ2-3, the full variable domain reads DAGVTQSPTHLIKTRGQQVTLRCSPISGHKSVSWYQQVLGQGPQFIFQYYEKEERGRGNFPDRFSARQFPNYSSELNVNALLLGDSALYLCASNPHIGARTDTQYFGPGTRLTVL.

This clonotype was detected a few times. The chain recombines TRBV12-3 or TRBV12-4 with TRBJ2-7, with D possibly TRBD1 on 5 matching bases. The J call could be wrong; TRBJ2-5 is a better fit for the DNA end. The CDR3 covers 14 residues. In nucleotides, the CDR3 is TGTGCCAGCAGTAACCCCCTCAGGGTTGAGACCCAGTACTTC. Translation gives CASSNPLRVETQYF.

Concerning this clonotype itself: Possible read error: a much larger clone is one base away. The gene calls are TRBV29-1 and TRBJ2-5; 13 nucleotides align to TRBD2. The germline V gene has CDR1 SQVTM and CDR2 ANQGSEA. This CDR3 spans 14 amino acids. V lost 7 bases to trimming and J lost 11 bases; unmatched junction nucleotides: 13. CDR3 bases: TGCAGCGAGACTAGCGGGGGGTTTGGCAATGAGCAGTACTTC. Its translation is CSETSGGFGNEQYF.

The table lists this clonotype with a few counts. CDR3 DNA sequence: TGTGCCAGCAGCTTAGAACGCAGCCTGGATGAGCAGTTCTTC. As protein: CASSLERSLDEQFF. This chain joins TRBV7-2 and TRBJ2-1; D ambiguous. Germline V gene sequence: CDR1 SGHTA, CDR2 FQGNSA. Trimming removed 1 base from V and 8 bases from J, with 12 bases in between. This CDR3 contains 14 residues. The full variable domain, rest sourced from reference TRBV7-2 and TRBJ2-1, is GAGVSQSPSNKVTEKGKDVELRCDPISGHTALYWYRQSLGQGLEFLIYFQGNSAPDKSGLPSDRFSAERTGGSVSTLTIQRTQQEDSAVYLCASSLERSLDEQFFGPGTRLTVL.

This clonotype was counted a few times. CDR3 in amino acids: CASSLEGSAYTGELFF. DNA of the CDR3: TGCGCCAGCAGCTTGGAGGGGTCCGCGTACACCGGGGAGCTGTTTTTT. The chain employs TRBV5-1 and TRBJ2-2, with TRBD1 as a possible D gene (5 bases). This CDR3 has 16 amino acids. CDR1 SGHRS and CDR2 YFSETQ come from the germline V gene. V lost 0 bases to trimming and J lost 3 bases, with 12 bases between them.

V usage is TRBV27 and J usage is TRBJ2-1, with D possibly being TRBD2 (7 bases). Trimming removed 6 bases from V and 5 bases from J, with 14 bases in between. Per germline, CDR1 MNHEY and CDR2 SMNVEV (reference sequence). CDR3 size: 14 residues. CDR3 nucleotides: TGTGCCAGCAGGTTGGGGGGGGGGCACAATGAGCAGTTCTTC. Translating gives CASRLGGGHNEQFF.

This clonotype showed up many times. The chain joins TRBV20-1 to TRBJ2-3, with a tentative D call TRBD1 (5 bases). The CDR3 is 14 residues long. Germline assignment: CDR1 DFQATT and CDR2 SNEGSKA (reference sequence). V lost 3 bases to trimming and J lost 0 bases, with 10 bases between them. This CDR3 reads CSASRDFSTDTQYF. CDR3 coding DNA: TGCAGTGCTAGCAGGGATTTTAGCACAGATACGCAGTATTTT.

This clonotype occurred once. V and J are TRBV3-1 and TRBJ2-1; possibly TRBD1 for D (7 bases). The CDR3 has 13 amino acids. The germline CDR1 and CDR2 sequences are LGHDT and YNNKEL (reference sequence). The V end lost 8 bases, the J end lost 5 bases, and 13 bases lay between the germline ends. The CDR3 region is CASGGTANNEQFF. As DNA, the CDR3 is TGTGCCAGCGGCGGGACAGCTAACAATGAGCAGTTCTTC.

The chain's CDR3 is CASSSEVETYNEQFF. DNA for the CDR3: TGTGCCAGCAGCTCGGAGGTGGAAACCTACAATGAGCAGTTCTTC. V usage is TRBV5-4 and J usage is TRBJ2-1, with a tentative D call TRBD2 (5 bases). Germline lookup yields CDR1 SGHNT and CDR2 YYREEE (reference sequence). CDR3 length: 15 residues. Trimming shortened V by 3 bases and J by 2 bases, and 12 bases separated the two germline ends.

This clonotype was seen more than once but under ten times. This chain uses TRBV11-1 with TRBJ2-5; D gene unclear. This CDR3 is 12 amino acids long. Between the trimmed V and J ends, which lost 5 bases and 3 bases, there was a span of 7 bases. CDR1 and CDR2 from the germline V gene are SGHAT and FQDESV (reference sequence). This chain's CDR3 is CASSQNEETQYF. The CDR3 DNA reads TGTGCCAGCAGCCAAAATGAAGAGACCCAGTACTTC.

The rearrangement uses TRBV5-6 and TRBJ1-5; unclear D gene. Trimming took off 1 base at V and 7 bases at J, with 12 bases between the two ends. Germline V gene sequence: CDR1 SGHDT, CDR2 YYEEEE. The CDR3 extends over 14 amino acids. CDR3 amino acids: CASSLSFGEQPQHF. DNA for the CDR3: TGTGCCAGCAGCTTGAGTTTTGGAGAGCAGCCCCAGCATTTT.

This clonotype was found a few times. CDR3 amino acids: CASRSFGHLTNEQFF. The DNA of the CDR3 is TGTGCCAGCCGCTCTTTTGGACATCTCACCAATGAGCAGTTCTTC. The rearrangement links TRBV28 to TRBJ2-1; D may be TRBD1 (5 bases). This CDR3 has 15 residues. V lost 8 bases, J lost 6 bases, and 20 bases lay in between. Germline CDR1 is MDHEN and CDR2 is SYDVKM.

The sample holds a few counts of this clonotype. J is TRBJ2-1 and V is TRBV24-1, with 8 bases lining up with TRBD1. CDR1 is KGHDR and CDR2 is SFDVKD in the germline V gene. This CDR3 is built from 17 residues. Unmatched junction bases numbered 7, after V lost 2 bases and J lost 2 bases. The chain's CDR3 is CATSDSDRGSPYNEQFF. DNA for the CDR3: TGTGCCACCAGTGATTCCGACAGGGGTTCTCCCTACAATGAGCAGTTCTTC.

This clonotype was counted ten times or more. The chain's CDR3 is CSAREFPVGHRGQVETQYF. The CDR3 DNA is TGCAGTGCTAGAGAGTTCCCCGTAGGGCATCGGGGACAAGTGGAGACCCAGTACTTC. The V call is TRBV20-1, the J call TRBJ2-5; a weak D match, TRBD1 (6 bases). V lost 0 bases, J lost 5 bases, and 28 bases lay in between. Germline lookup yields CDR1 DFQATT and CDR2 SNEGSKA (reference sequence). This CDR3 has 19 residues.

V gene TRBV29-1 combines with J gene TRBJ2-4; D is unclear. CDR1 is SQVTM and CDR2 is ANQGSEA in the germline V gene. There are 13 residues in the CDR3. Between the trimmed V and J ends, which lost 4 bases and 2 bases, there was a span of 9 bases. The CDR3 spells CSVGLRTKNIQYF. The CDR3 nucleotides read TGCAGCGTTGGGCTGAGGACCAAAAACATTCAGTACTTC.

This chain joins TRBV18 and TRBJ1-1, with 8 nucleotides matching TRBD1. Unmatched junction bases numbered 9, after V lost 1 base and J lost 5 bases. CDR1 KGHSH and CDR2 LQKENI come from the germline V gene. The CDR3 is 16 amino acids. The CDR3 spells CASSPLNDRGGTEAFF. DNA for the CDR3: TGTGCCAGCTCACCACTAAACGACAGGGGAGGGACTGAAGCTTTCTTT.

In regard to this clonotype: At one of its ends the junction is not consistent with the germline gene, which may arise from a read error. The chain couples TRBV28 to TRBJ1-6; D is undetermined. Germline V CDR1 and CDR2: MDHEN, SYDVKM. CDR3 length equals 13 residues. CDR3 coding DNA: TGTGCCAGCATCCTCAGGATAGGGTCACCCCCCCACTTT. Its translation: CASILRIGSPPHF. The whole variable domain, filled in from reference TRBV28 and TRBJ1-6, reads DVKVTQSSRYLVKRTGEKVFLECVQDMDHENMFWYRQDPGLGLRLIYFSYDVKMKEKGDIPEGYSVSREKKERFSLILESASTNQTSMYLCASILRIGSPPHFGNGTRLTVT.

The J gene is TRBJ1-1, the V gene TRBV29-1, with D perhaps matching TRBD1 (5 bases). The CDR3 spans 14 residues. Germline V CDR1 and CDR2: SQVTM, ANQGSEA. The V end was cut by 2 bases, the J end by 0 bases, with 10 bases between. CDR3 nucleotides: TGCAGCGTTGAACTGACAGCCATGAACACTGAAGCTTTCTTT. Its translation: CSVELTAMNTEAFF.

The rearrangement links TRBV6-6 to TRBJ1-2, with TRBD1 as a possible D gene (5 bases). CDR1 MNHNY and CDR2 SVGAGI come from the germline V gene (reference sequence). The CDR3 covers 14 residues. V lost 5 bases and J lost 0, with 10 bases in between. The DNA for the CDR3 is TGTGCCAGCAGTGCACAGGAGACTAACTATGGCTACACCTTC. Translated: CASSAQETNYGYTF.

V is TRBV10-3 and J is TRBJ1-2; 9 nucleotides line up with TRBD1. CDR1 and CDR2 from the germline V gene are ENHRY and SYGVKD. The CDR3 runs 12 residues. V shed 10 bases, J shed 7 bases, and the junction held 7 bases outside the gene matches. The DNA of the CDR3 is TGTGCCACCGGACAGGGGCCCGGTGGCTACACCTTC. This codes for CATGQGPGGYTF.